These 30 T cell receptor beta chains were all obtained from the same sample, sequenced in a study of T cell responses to AZD1222 COVID-19 vaccine. Measured with immunoSEQ multiplex PCR; TCRdb has only the in-frame clones, and not every one. The sample includes under 150,000 clones, approximately 84% of them seen just once. The source material was peripheral blood, sampled on day 0 of AZD1222 vaccination. Receptor source: an adult in good health.

V usage is TRBV2 and J usage is TRBJ1-1, with a weak D call TRBD1 (6 bases). Germline CDR1 is SNHLY and CDR2 is FYNNEI. Deletions cut 8 bases from V and 1 base from J, with 8 bases between. This CDR3 spans 12 amino acids. CDR3 amino acids: CASGGQNTEAFF. The CDR3, as DNA: TGTGCCAGCGGGGGACAGAACACTGAAGCTTTCTTT. Together with reference TRBV2 and TRBJ1-1, the CDR3 gives the full variable domain: EPEVTQTPSHQVTQMGQEVILRCVPISNHLYFYWYRQILGQKVEFLVSFYNNEISEKSEIFDDQFSVERPDGSNFTLKIRSTKLEDSAMYFCASGGQNTEAFFGQGTRLTVV.

The rearrangement links TRBV10-2 to TRBJ2-7; possible D gene TRBD2, 5 bases. The CDR3 totals 13 residues. V lost 4 bases and J lost 6, with 13 bases in between. Germline V lookup: CDR1 WSHSY, CDR2 SAAADI. The CDR3, as DNA: TGCGCCAGCAGTGGTGGGAGCCATCTCGAGCAGTACTTC. Amino acid sequence: CASSGGSHLEQYF.

This chain links TRBV19 with TRBJ2-1; D gene ambiguous. Germline CDR1 reads LNHDA; CDR2 reads SQIVND (reference sequence). The CDR3 extends over 13 amino acids. The ends were cut back, 4 bases at V and 2 bases at J, with 6 bases in the middle. CDR3: CASSRAPYNEQFF. CDR3 DNA sequence: TGTGCCAGTAGTAGGGCGCCCTACAATGAGCAGTTCTTC. Using reference TRBV19 and TRBJ2-1 for the parts outside the CDR3, the full variable domain is DGGITQSPKYLFRKEGQNVTLSCEQNLNHDAMYWYRQDPGQGLRLIYYSQIVNDFQKGDIAEGYSVSREKKESFPLTVTSAQKNPTAFYLCASSRAPYNEQFFGPGTRLTVL.

The rearrangement joins TRBV18 to TRBJ2-5, with 10 bases aligning to TRBD1. Germline V lookup: CDR1 KGHSH, CDR2 LQKENI. J was trimmed by 7 bases and V by 2 bases; bases with no gene match: 7. The CDR3 loop spans 15 amino acids. The CDR3: CASSPTTGGFGTQYF. The CDR3 nucleotides read TGTGCCAGCTCACCAACGACAGGGGGCTTTGGGACCCAGTACTTC.

The gene calls are TRBV4-1 and TRBJ1-5, with a possible D match to TRBD1 (5 bases). Trimming left V 6 bases short and J 1 base short, with 13 bases between. Germline assignment: CDR1 MGHRA and CDR2 YSYEKL. The CDR3 is 15 residues long. CDR3 nucleotides: TGCGCCAGCAGTCTGACAGAAAGCAGCAATCAGCCCCAGCATTTT. It specifies CASSLTESSNQPQHF.

V and J are TRBV13 and TRBJ1-2, with D maybe TRBD1 (6 bases). Trimming cost V 0 bases and J 12 bases, with 14 bases left between them. The CDR3 sequence is 13 residues long. CDR1 and CDR2 from the germline V gene are PRHDT and FYEKMQ (reference sequence). The CDR3, as DNA: TGTGCCAGCAGCTTAGGGGCAGGGGATTATAACACCTTC. This sequence encodes CASSLGAGDYNTF.

The chain links TRBV27 to TRBJ2-7; TRBD1 aligns across 10 bases. The CDR3 totals 18 residues. V trimming: 6 bases; J trimming: 7 bases; junction bases outside the gene matches: 21. Germline assignment: CDR1 MNHEY and CDR2 SMNVEV (reference sequence). CDR3 region: CASSPTGGYEAGEEEQYF. The CDR3 nucleotides are TGTGCCAGCAGCCCGACAGGGGGCTATGAAGCGGGAGAGGAAGAGCAGTACTTC.

This clone was picked up one time. The chain links TRBV27 to TRBJ1-2; 7 nucleotides agree with TRBD1. V dropped 4 bases and J dropped 4; count of bases not matched to a gene: 3. CDR3 length equals 13 residues. CDR1 and CDR2 (germline): MNHEY, SMNVEV (reference sequence). The CDR3 nucleotides read TGTGCCAGCAGTTATGGGACAGCCTATGGCTACACCTTC. Protein: CASSYGTAYGYTF.

This rearrangement joins TRBV9 to TRBJ2-7; D not resolved. There are 15 residues in the CDR3. Trimming shortened V by 0 bases and J by 3 bases, and 13 bases separated the two germline ends. Germline CDR1 SGDLS, CDR2 YYNGEE. In nucleotides, the CDR3 is TGTGCCAGCAGCGTAGGGCAGCTACCCCTCTACGAGCAGTACTTC. This translates into CASSVGQLPLYEQYF.

J is TRBJ2-2 and V is TRBV28; D gene uncertain. Trimming took 6 bases from V and 1 from J, leaving 9 bases between them. The CDR3 loop spans 14 amino acids. The V gene's germline CDR1 is MDHEN and CDR2 SYDVKM. This chain's CDR3 is CASRSTGNTGELFF. CDR3 coding DNA: TGTGCCAGCAGATCGACTGGGAACACCGGGGAGCTGTTTTTT.

Written as DNA, the CDR3 is TGTGCCAGCAGCGTCCGGGACAGACCCTACGAGCAGTACTTC. Its translation: CASSVRDRPYEQYF. The chain is built from TRBV11-2 and TRBJ2-7; 7 nucleotides agree with TRBD1. CDR3 size: 14 residues. The germline CDR1 and CDR2 sequences are SGHAT and FQNNGV. V shed 5 bases, J shed 2 bases, and the junction held 6 bases outside the gene matches.

V and J are TRBV3-1 (or the pseudogene TRBV3-2) and TRBJ1-1; 7 bases match TRBD1. Germline values: CDR1 LGHDT, CDR2 YNNKEL (reference sequence). The CDR3 contains 14 residues. V lost 4 bases and J lost 6; bases outside the gene matches: 8. CDR3 loop: CASSLGQVPPEAFF. CDR3 nucleotides: TGTGCCAGCAGCCTAGGACAGGTTCCCCCTGAAGCTTTCTTT.

V is TRBV30 and J is TRBJ1-2; D is unclear. This CDR3 is 12 amino acids long. Trimming left V 5 bases short and J 4 bases short, with 11 bases between. Germline V gene lookup returns CDR1 GTSNPN and CDR2 SVGIG (reference sequence). CDR3 coding DNA: TGTGCCTGGGCAAGCCTGGTCTATGGCTACACCTTC. Residues: CAWASLVYGYTF. Together with reference TRBV30 and TRBJ1-2, the CDR3 gives the full variable domain: SQTIHQWPATLVQPVGSPLSLECTVEGTSNPNLYWYRQAAGRGLQLLFYSVGIGQISSEVPQNLSASRPQDRQFILSSKKLLLSDSGFYLCAWASLVYGYTFGSGTRLTVV.

The chain has TRBV7-2 and TRBJ2-7; TRBD1 matches 8 bases. Per germline, CDR1 SGHTA and CDR2 FQGNSA. There are 15 residues in the CDR3. The ends lost 5 bases at V and 2 bases at J; junction bases unmatched: 8. CDR3 nucleotide sequence: TGTGCCAGCAGCCTAGGGACAGGACGTCCCTACGAGCAGTACTTC. This sequence encodes CASSLGTGRPYEQYF.

The V and J genes are TRBV30 and TRBJ2-7; tentatively, D is TRBD1 or TRBD2 (6 bases each). The CDR3 runs to 12 residues. Germline V gene lookup returns CDR1 GTSNPN and CDR2 SVGIG (reference sequence). Between the trimmed V and J ends, which lost 8 bases and 5 bases, there was a span of 16 bases. CDR3 residues: CAGEGGQNEQYF. CDR3 nucleotide sequence: TGTGCCGGAGAAGGGGGGCAGAACGAGCAGTACTTC.

This chain connects TRBV9 to TRBJ1-4, with a possible D match to TRBD1 (5 bases). Trimming left V 0 bases short and J 6 bases short, with 9 bases between. Looked up from germline, CDR1 is SGDLS and CDR2 is YYNGEE. There are 14 residues in the CDR3. The CDR3, as DNA: TGTGCCAGCAGCGTAGGTCAGGGATATGAAAAACTGTTTTTT. Protein: CASSVGQGYEKLFF.

This clone was observed once. The rearrangement links TRBV6-2 or TRBV6-3 to TRBJ2-5; possibly TRBD2 for D (6 bases). V was trimmed by 6 bases and J by 9 bases, leaving 23 bases between them. The CDR3 is 15 amino acids. CDR1 is MNHEY and CDR2 is SVGEGT in the germline V gene. This CDR3 is CASSPTGTGRISQYF. As DNA, the CDR3 is TGTGCCAGCAGCCCCACCGGGACTGGCCGGATTTCCCAGTACTTC.

V is TRBV11-2 and J is TRBJ1-1; the D is unclear. V was pared by 8 bases and J by 2 bases, with 9 bases between. The germline V gene encodes CDR1 SGHAT and CDR2 FQNNGV. This CDR3 spans 12 amino acids. This chain's CDR3 is CASQNLNTEAFF. The CDR3 nucleotides are TGTGCCAGCCAAAACTTAAACACTGAAGCTTTCTTT.

The chain has TRBV11-3 and TRBJ2-1; D may correspond to TRBD1 or TRBD2 (5 bases each). V lost 0 bases and J 10 bases, leaving 10 bases between the germline ends. Per the germline V gene, CDR1 is SGHNT and CDR2 is YENEEA. CDR3 length: 13 amino acids. CDR3 bases: TGTGCCAGCAGCTTAGATAACGAGGGGGAGCAGTTCTTC. It specifies CASSLDNEGEQFF.

The rearrangement links TRBV27 to TRBJ1-4; possible D gene TRBD1, 6 bases. The germline V and J ends were trimmed by 5 bases and 0 bases, with 10 bases remaining between them. The CDR3 loop spans 15 amino acids. Germline CDR1 is MNHEY and CDR2 is SMNVEV (reference sequence). In DNA, the CDR3 is TGTGCCAGCAGTACGGACAGTGCAACTAATGAAAAACTGTTTTTT. Its protein is CASSTDSATNEKLFF. Together with reference TRBV27 and TRBJ1-4, the CDR3 gives the full variable domain: EAQVTQNPRYLITVTGKKLTVTCSQNMNHEYMSWYRQDPGLGLRQIYYSMNVEVTDKGDVPEGYKVSRKEKRNFPLILESPSPNQTSLYFCASSTDSATNEKLFFGSGTQLSVL.

The chain carries TRBV7-2 and TRBJ2-2, with TRBD1 identical over 7 bases. The V gene end was trimmed by 6 bases and the J gene end by 4 bases; junction bases not matched to a gene: 8. The CDR3 sequence is 15 residues long. Per the germline V gene, CDR1 is SGHTA and CDR2 is FQGNSA. The CDR3 loop reads CASSYYRGPTGELFF. CDR3 in DNA: TGTGCCAGCAGTTATTACAGGGGACCCACCGGGGAGCTGTTTTTT.

This chain uses TRBV12-3 or TRBV12-4 with TRBJ2-1, with D hard to call. The CDR3 extends over 12 amino acids. Trimming shortened V by 6 bases and J by 10 bases, and 13 bases separated the two germline ends. The CDR3 nucleotides read TGTGCCAGCAGCCACGCACGAGCGGAGCAGTTCTTC. It translates to CASSHARAEQFF.

Only one count was recorded for this clone. The V call is TRBV5-4, the J call TRBJ2-1; 7 nucleotides match TRBD1. V gave up 4 bases and J gave up 2 bases; unmatched junction bases: 6. The CDR3 totals 15 residues. The germline V gene has CDR1 SGHNT and CDR2 YYREEE (reference sequence). In nucleotides, the CDR3 is TGTGCCAGCAGCGTCGACAGGGACCCCTACAATGAGCAGTTCTTC. Amino acid sequence: CASSVDRDPYNEQFF.

The rearrangement links TRBV18 to TRBJ2-5; possible D gene TRBD1, 5 bases. The germline V gene has CDR1 KGHSH and CDR2 LQKENI. With 5 bases removed from V and 2 bases from J, the gap between germline ends came to 9 bases. The CDR3 contains 13 residues. The CDR3 region has the DNA TGTGCCAGCTCAAGGAAGGGGCAAGAGACCCAGTACTTC. Its translation: CASSRKGQETQYF.

The chain is built from TRBV4-1 and TRBJ1-1; D gene ambiguous. Between the trimmed V and J ends, which lost 4 bases and 4 bases, there was a span of 10 bases. This CDR3 spans 13 amino acids. Germline CDR1 reads MGHRA; CDR2 reads YSYEKL. CDR3 in amino acids: CASSPAEGTEAFF. In DNA, the CDR3 is TGCGCCAGCAGCCCCGCCGAGGGCACTGAAGCTTTCTTT.

The chain combines TRBV13 with TRBJ2-1; D is possibly TRBD2 (5 bases). This CDR3 contains 14 residues. With 2 bases removed from V and 7 bases from J, the gap between germline ends came to 12 bases. CDR1 PRHDT and CDR2 FYEKMQ come from the germline V gene (reference sequence). The CDR3 DNA sequence: TGTGCCAGCAGCTTAACGGAGGTACAGAATGAGCAGTTCTTC. Translated: CASSLTEVQNEQFF. The full variable domain, with the rest looked up from reference TRBV13 and TRBJ2-1, is AAGVIQSPRHLIKEKRETATLKCYPIPRHDTVYWYQQGPGQDPQFLISFYEKMQSDKGSIPDRFSAQQFSDYHSELNMSSLELGDSALYFCASSLTEVQNEQFFGPGTRLTVL.

The chain carries TRBV29-1 and TRBJ1-1; TRBD1 aligns across 7 bases. Germline V gives CDR1 SQVTM, CDR2 ANQGSEA. This CDR3 has 13 amino acids. V shed 7 bases and J 1 base; nucleotides not matched to a gene: 6. Here the CDR3 DNA reads TGCAGCGGGACAGGAGGGGGGAACACTGAAGCTTTCTTT. This encodes CSGTGGGNTEAFF.

The gene calls are TRBV5-1 and TRBJ1-6; 9 positions match TRBD1. The CDR3 is made up of 15 amino acids. The V segment lost 4 bases and the J segment 9 bases; nucleotides outside the gene matches: 8. The germline gives CDR1 SGHRS, CDR2 YFSETQ. The CDR3 nucleotides are TGCGCCAGCAGCAAGGCGACAGGGGGTGGTTCACCCCTCCACTTT. It codes for CASSKATGGGSPLHF.

DNA of the CDR3: TGTGCCAGCAGCTTAATCCCGGGACAAGGCGAGCAGTACTTC. Translating it yields CASSLIPGQGEQYF. The rearrangement links TRBV7-3 to TRBJ2-7; maybe TRBD1 (6 bases). The ends were cut back, 1 base at V and 6 bases at J, with 13 bases in the middle. The CDR3 runs 14 residues. Germline V gene data show CDR1 as SGHTA and CDR2 as FQGTGA. Full variable domain (remainder filled in from reference TRBV7-3 and TRBJ2-7): GAGVSQTPSNKVTEKGKYVELRCDPISGHTALYWYRQSLGQGPEFLIYFQGTGAADDSGLPNDRFFAVRPEGSVSTLKIQRTERGDSAVYLCASSLIPGQGEQYFGPGTRLTVT.

This clone was observed a single time. The V gene is TRBV3-1 (or the pseudogene TRBV3-2), the J gene TRBJ1-1, with D tentatively TRBD1 (6 bases). Between the trimmed V and J ends, which lost 3 bases and 7 bases, there was a span of 18 bases. This CDR3 is built from 15 residues. CDR1 and CDR2 (germline): LGHDT, YNNKEL (reference sequence). CDR3 protein: CASSQGTGHIFEAFF. The CDR3, as DNA: TGTGCCAGCAGCCAGGGCACAGGGCACATCTTTGAAGCTTTCTTT.